This T cell receptor (beta chain) was identified in a study of vaccination and CD4 T cells after COVID-19. A note on this clonotype: Its antigen is not identified.

The Oncomine TCR Beta short-read assay was applied to DNA of cultured CD4+ T cells. MiXCR, applied by TCRdb to the PCR reads, yields one record per CDR3 protein. The data show nearly 25,000 distinct CDR3 sequences, with roughly 29% seen just once and approximately 3% held by the top ten. Study-wide findings and caveats: Spike mono-reactive clones accounted for 304 of the 307 vaccine-specific clones found in convalescent patients. Within the convalescent patients, a median about 89% of the SARS-CoV-2-reactive clones were ones that appeared only post-vaccination.

Trimming took 6 bases from V and 3 from J, leaving 15 bases between them. Germline CDR1 and CDR2: DFQATT and SNEGSKA (reference sequence). The CDR3 has 14 residues. Indicated time point: late sampling 161 to 241 days after vaccination in a few convalescent patients. Regarding treatment: roughly 10-day PBMC culture with coronavirus spike peptide pools or control peptides (ViraFEST assay). The rearrangement joins TRBV20-1 to TRBJ2-1; D might be TRBD1 (6 bases). The TCR comes from a human donor who had recovered from COVID-19. The sequenced sample was CD4+ T cells from blood, cultured in vitro, obtained about 7 months after SARS-CoV-2 vaccination. The CDR3 protein is CSAAGTPFYNEQFF. CDR3 coding DNA: TGCAGTGCGGCCGGGACACCTTTCTACAATGAGCAGTTCTTC.